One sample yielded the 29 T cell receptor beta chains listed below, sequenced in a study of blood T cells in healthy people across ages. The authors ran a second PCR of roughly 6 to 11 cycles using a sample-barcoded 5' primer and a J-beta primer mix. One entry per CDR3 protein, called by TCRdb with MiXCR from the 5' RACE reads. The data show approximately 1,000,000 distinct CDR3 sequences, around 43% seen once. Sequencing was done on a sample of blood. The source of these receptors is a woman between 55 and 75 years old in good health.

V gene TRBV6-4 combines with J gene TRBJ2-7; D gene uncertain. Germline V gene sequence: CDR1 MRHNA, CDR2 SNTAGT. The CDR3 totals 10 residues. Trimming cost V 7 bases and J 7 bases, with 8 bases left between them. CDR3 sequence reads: CASNYNEQYF. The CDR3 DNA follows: TGTGCCAGCAATTACAATGAGCAGTACTTC.

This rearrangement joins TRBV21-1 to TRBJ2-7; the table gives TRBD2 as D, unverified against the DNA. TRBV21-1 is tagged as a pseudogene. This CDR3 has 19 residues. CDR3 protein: CASSPGPSGSIGPRREQYF. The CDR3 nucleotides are TGTGCCAGCAGCCCAGGGCCTAGCGGGAGTATCGGTCCTAGACGCGAGCAGTACTTC.

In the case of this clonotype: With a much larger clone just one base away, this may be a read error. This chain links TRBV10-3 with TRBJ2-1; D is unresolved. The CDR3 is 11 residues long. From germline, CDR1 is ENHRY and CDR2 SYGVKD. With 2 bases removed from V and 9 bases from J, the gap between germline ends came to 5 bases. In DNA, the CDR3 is TGTGCCATCAGTGAGCAAGGTGAGCAGTTCTTC. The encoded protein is CAISEQGEQFF.

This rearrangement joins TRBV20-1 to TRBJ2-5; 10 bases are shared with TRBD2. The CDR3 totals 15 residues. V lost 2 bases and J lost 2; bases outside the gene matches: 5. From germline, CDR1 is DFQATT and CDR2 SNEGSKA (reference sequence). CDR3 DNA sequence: TGCAGTGCTAGATGGGGACTAGCGACACAAGAGACCCAGTACTTC. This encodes CSARWGLATQETQYF.

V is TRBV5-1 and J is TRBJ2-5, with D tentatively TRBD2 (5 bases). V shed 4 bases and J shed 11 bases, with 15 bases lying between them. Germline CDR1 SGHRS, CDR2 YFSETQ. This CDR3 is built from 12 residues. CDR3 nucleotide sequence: TGCGCCAGCAGCGCGGACTCCAATGAGCAGTACTTC. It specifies CASSADSNEQYF.

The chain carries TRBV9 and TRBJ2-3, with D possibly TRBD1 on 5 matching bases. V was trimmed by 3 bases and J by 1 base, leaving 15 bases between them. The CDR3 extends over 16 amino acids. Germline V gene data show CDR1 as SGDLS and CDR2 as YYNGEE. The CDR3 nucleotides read TGTGCCAGCAGCGCCAACTCCTGGGGCCGCACAGATACGCAGTATTTT. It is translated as CASSANSWGRTDTQYF.

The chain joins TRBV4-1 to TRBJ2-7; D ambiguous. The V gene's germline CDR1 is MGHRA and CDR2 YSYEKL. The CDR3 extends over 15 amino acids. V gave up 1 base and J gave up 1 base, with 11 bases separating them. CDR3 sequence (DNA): TGCGCCAGCAGCCAAGCTAGGGCCAGGTCCTACGAGCAGTACTTC. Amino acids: CASSQARARSYEQYF.

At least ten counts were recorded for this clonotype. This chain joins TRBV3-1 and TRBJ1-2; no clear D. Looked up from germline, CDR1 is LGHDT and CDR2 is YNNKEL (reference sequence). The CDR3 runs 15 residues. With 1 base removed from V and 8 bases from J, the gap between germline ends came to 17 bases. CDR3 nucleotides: TGTGCCAGCAGCCAAGTCTCTGCCGGTGGAGAAGGCTACACCTTC. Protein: CASSQVSAGGEGYTF.

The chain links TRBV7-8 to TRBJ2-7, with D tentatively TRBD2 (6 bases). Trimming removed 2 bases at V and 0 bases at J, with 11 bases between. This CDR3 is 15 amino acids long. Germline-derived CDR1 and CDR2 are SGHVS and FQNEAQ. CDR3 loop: CASSLINGGSYEQYF. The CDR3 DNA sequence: TGTGCCAGCAGCTTAATTAACGGGGGCTCCTACGAGCAGTACTTC.

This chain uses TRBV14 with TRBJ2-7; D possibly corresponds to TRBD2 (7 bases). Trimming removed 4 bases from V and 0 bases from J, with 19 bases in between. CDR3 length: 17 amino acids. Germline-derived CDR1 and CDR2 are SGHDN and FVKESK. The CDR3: CASSRGGLAGVSYEQYF. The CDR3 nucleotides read TGTGCCAGCAGCCGAGGGGGTTTGGCGGGGGTCTCCTACGAGCAGTACTTC.

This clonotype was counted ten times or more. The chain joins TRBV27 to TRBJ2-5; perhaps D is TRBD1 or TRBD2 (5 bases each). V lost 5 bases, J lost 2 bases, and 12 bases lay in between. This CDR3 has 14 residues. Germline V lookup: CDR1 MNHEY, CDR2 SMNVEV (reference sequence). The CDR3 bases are TGTGCCAGCAGTCACCGGGACGGACAAGAGACCCAGTACTTC. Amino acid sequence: CASSHRDGQETQYF.

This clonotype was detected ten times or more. CDR3 amino acids: CAWSVGPNEQFF. In nucleotides, the CDR3 is TGTGCCTGGAGTGTAGGGCCCAATGAGCAGTTCTTC. This chain links TRBV30 with TRBJ2-1; no clear D. Trimming took off 0 bases at V and 6 bases at J, with 6 bases between the two ends. Germline V gene sequence: CDR1 GTSNPN, CDR2 SVGIG (reference sequence). CDR3 length: 12 amino acids. The full variable domain, completed using reference TRBV30 and TRBJ2-1, is SQTIHQWPATLVQPVGSPLSLECTVEGTSNPNLYWYRQAAGRGLQLLFYSVGIGQISSEVPQNLSASRPQDRQFILSSKKLLLSDSGFYLCAWSVGPNEQFFGPGTRLTVL.

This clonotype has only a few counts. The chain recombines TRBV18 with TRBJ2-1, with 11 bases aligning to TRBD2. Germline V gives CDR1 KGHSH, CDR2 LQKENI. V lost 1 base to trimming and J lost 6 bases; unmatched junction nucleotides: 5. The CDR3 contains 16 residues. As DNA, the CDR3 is TGTGCCAGCTCACCACGTCTAGCGGGAGGTTCCAATGAGCAGTTCTTC. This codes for CASSPRLAGGSNEQFF.

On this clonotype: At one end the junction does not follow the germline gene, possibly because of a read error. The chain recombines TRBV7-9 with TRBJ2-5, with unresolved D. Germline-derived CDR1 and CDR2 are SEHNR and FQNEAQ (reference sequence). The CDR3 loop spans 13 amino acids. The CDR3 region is CACSFRLEETQYF. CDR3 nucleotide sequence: TGTGCCTGCAGCTTTAGGCTGGAAGAGACCCAGTACTTC.

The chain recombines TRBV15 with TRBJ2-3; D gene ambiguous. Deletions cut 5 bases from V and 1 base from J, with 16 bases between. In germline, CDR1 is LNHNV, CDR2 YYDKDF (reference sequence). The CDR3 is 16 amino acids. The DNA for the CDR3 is TGTGCCACCAGCTCGGCCCGTGGCGGACGCACAGATACGCAGTATTTT. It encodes CATSSARGGRTDTQYF.

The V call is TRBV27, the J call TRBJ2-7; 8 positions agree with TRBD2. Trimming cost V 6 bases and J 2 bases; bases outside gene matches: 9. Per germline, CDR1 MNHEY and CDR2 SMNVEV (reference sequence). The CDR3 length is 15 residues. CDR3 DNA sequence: TGTGCCAGCAGCCGCCAGAGCGGGAGCCCCTACGAGCAGTACTTC. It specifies CASSRQSGSPYEQYF.

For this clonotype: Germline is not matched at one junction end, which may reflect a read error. The CDR3 region is CASSPGIYDYTF. In DNA form, the CDR3 reads TGTGCCAGCAGCCCCGGAATCTATGACTACACCTTC. V usage is TRBV7-2 and J usage is TRBJ1-2; D unresolved. The CDR3 is made up of 12 amino acids. The V gene's germline CDR1 is SGHTA and CDR2 FQGNSA.

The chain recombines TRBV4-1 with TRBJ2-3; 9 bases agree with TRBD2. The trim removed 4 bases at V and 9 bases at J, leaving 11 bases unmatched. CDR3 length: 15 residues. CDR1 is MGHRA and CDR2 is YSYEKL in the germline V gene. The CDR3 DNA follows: TGCGCCAGCAGCCTTTCTAGCGGGGTTAGCGGGACGCAGTATTTT. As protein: CASSLSSGVSGTQYF.

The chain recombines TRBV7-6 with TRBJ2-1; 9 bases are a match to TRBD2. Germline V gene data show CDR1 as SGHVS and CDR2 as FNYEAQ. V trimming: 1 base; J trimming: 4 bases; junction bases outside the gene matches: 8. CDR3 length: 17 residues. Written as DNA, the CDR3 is TGTGCCAGCAGCTTAGGAGGGGGCGGGAGGGCTTACAATGAGCAGTTCTTC. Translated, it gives CASSLGGGGRAYNEQFF.

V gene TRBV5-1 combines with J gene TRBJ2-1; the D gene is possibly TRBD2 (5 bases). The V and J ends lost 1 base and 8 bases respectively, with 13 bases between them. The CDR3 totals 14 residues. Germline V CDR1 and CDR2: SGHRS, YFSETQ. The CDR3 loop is CASSLNAASYEQFF. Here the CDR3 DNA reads TGCGCCAGCAGCTTGAACGCGGCTAGCTATGAGCAGTTCTTC.

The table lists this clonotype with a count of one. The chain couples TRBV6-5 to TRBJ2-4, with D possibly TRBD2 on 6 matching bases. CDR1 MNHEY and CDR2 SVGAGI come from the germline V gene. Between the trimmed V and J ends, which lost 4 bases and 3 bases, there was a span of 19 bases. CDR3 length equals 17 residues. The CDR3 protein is CASSFSPRRGLKNIQYF. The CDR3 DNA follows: TGTGCCAGCAGTTTCTCGCCCAGGAGGGGACTCAAAAACATTCAGTACTTC.

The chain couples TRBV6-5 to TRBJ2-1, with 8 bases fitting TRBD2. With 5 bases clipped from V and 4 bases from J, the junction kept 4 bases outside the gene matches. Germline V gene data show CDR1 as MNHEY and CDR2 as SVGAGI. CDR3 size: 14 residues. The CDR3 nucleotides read TGTGCCAGCAGTGGAGCTAGCGGGTACAATGAGCAGTTCTTC. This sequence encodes CASSGASGYNEQFF.

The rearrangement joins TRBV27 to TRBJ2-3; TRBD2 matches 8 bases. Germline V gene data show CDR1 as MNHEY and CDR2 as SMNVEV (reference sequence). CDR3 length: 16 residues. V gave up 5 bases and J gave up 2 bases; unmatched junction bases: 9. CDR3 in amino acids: CASSSGSPLLTDTQYF. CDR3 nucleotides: TGTGCCAGCAGTAGCGGGAGCCCACTCCTCACAGATACGCAGTATTTT.

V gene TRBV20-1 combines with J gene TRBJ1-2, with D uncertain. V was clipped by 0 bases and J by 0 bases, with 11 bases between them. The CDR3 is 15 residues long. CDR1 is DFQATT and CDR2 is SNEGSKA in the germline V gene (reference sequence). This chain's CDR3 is CSARDRTVSNYGYTF. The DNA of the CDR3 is TGCAGTGCTAGAGATCGGACGGTTTCTAACTATGGCTACACCTTC.

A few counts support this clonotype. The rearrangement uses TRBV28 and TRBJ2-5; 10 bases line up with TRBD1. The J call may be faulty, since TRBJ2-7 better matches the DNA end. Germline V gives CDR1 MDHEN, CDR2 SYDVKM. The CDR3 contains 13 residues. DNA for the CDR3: TGTGCCAGCAGGCAGACAGGGGGCCACGAGCAGTACTTC. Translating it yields CASRQTGGHEQYF.

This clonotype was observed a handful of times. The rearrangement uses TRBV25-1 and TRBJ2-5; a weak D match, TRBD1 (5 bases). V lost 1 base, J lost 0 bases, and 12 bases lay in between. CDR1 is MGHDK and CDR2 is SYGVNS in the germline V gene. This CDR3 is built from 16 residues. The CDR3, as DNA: TGTGCCAGCAGTGAATTGAAGGGGCTCTACCAAGAGACCCAGTACTTC. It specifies CASSELKGLYQETQYF.

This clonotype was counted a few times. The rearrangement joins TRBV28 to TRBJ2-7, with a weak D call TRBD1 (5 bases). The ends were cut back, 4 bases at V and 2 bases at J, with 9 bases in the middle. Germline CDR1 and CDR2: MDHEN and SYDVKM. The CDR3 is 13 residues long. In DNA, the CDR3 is TGTGCCAGCAGTTACAGGAGCCCCTACGAGCAGTACTTC. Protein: CASSYRSPYEQYF.

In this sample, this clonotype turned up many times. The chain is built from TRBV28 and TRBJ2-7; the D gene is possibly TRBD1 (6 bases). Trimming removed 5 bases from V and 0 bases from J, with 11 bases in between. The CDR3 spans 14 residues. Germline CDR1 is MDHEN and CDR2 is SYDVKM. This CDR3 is CASSIQGSSYEQYF. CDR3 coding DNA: TGTGCCAGCAGTATTCAGGGGAGCTCCTACGAGCAGTACTTC.

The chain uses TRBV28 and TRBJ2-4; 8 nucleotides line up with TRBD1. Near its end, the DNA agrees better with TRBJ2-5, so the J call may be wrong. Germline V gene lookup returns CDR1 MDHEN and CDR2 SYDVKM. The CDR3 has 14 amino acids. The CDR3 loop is CASSPTGELETQYF. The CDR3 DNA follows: TGTGCCAGCAGTCCGACAGGGGAATTAGAGACCCAGTACTTC.